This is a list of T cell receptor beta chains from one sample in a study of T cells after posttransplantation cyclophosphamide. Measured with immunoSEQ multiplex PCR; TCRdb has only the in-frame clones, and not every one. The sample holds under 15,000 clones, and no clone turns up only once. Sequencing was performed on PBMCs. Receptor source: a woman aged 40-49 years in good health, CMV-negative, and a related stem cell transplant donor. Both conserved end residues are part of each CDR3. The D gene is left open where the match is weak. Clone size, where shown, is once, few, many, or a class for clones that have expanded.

cdr3_nt: TGTGCCTGGGCGTCCATCTCCAATGAAAAACTGTTTTTT
cdr3_aa: CAWASISNEKLFF
v_call: TRBV30
j_call: TRBJ1-4
d_call: .
clone_size: many

cdr3_nt: TGTGCCAGCTCACGAGCGGGACTAGCGGGAATAAAAAACACCGGGGAGCTGTTTTTT
cdr3_aa: CASSRAGLAGIKNTGELFF
v_call: TRBV18
j_call: TRBJ2-2
d_call: TRBD2
clone_size: many

cdr3_nt: TGTGCCACCAGCCAACTAGCGGGAGGGTCGGAGACCCAGTACTTC
cdr3_aa: CATSQLAGGSETQYF
v_call: TRBV15
j_call: TRBJ2-5
d_call: TRBD2
clone_size: many

cdr3_nt: TGCGCCAGCCGATGTCCCGGGACAGGGGACTGCAATCAGCCCCAGCATTTT
cdr3_aa: CASRCPGTGDCNQPQHF
v_call: TRBV10-1
j_call: TRBJ1-5
d_call: TRBD1
clone_size: many

cdr3_nt: TGCGCCAGCAGTTGGGGACTAGCGGGGAACGAGCAGTACTTC
cdr3_aa: CASSWGLAGNEQYF
v_call: TRBV10-1
j_call: TRBJ2-7
d_call: TRBD2
clone_size: many

cdr3_nt: TGTGCCAGCAGCTTTCAGGGGCGATTAAACCAAGAGACCCAGTACTTC
cdr3_aa: CASSFQGRLNQETQYF
v_call: TRBV7-2
j_call: TRBJ2-5
d_call: .
clone_size: many

cdr3_nt: TGTGCCAGCTCGGGGACTAGCGGAGTGACAGGAGAGACCCAGTACTTC
cdr3_aa: CASSGTSGVTGETQYF
v_call: TRBV9
j_call: TRBJ2-5
d_call: TRBD2
clone_size: many

cdr3_nt: TGTGCCAGCAGTTCTACAGGGGCCTTCTCCTACGAGCAGTACTTC
cdr3_aa: CASSSTGAFSYEQYF
v_call: TRBV6-1
j_call: TRBJ2-7
d_call: TRBD1
clone_size: many

cdr3_nt: TGTGCCAGCAGGGGAGCGGGTCCACAGCCCCAGCATTTT
cdr3_aa: CASRGAGPQPQHF
v_call: TRBV6-5
j_call: TRBJ1-5
d_call: .
clone_size: many

cdr3_nt: TGTGCCAGCAGCTTGTGCGGGGACAATCAGCCCCAGCATTTT
cdr3_aa: CASSLCGDNQPQHF
v_call: TRBV5-6
j_call: TRBJ1-5
d_call: .
clone_size: many

cdr3_nt: TGTGCCAGCAGTTTTTTACTAGCGGGAGTTTCCATTGAGCAGTTCTTC
cdr3_aa: CASSFLLAGVSIEQFF
v_call: TRBV7-8
j_call: TRBJ2-1
d_call: TRBD2
clone_size: many

cdr3_nt: TGTGCCAGCAGAGGACAGGACTCCTACGAGCAGTACTTC
cdr3_aa: CASRGQDSYEQYF
v_call: TRBV27
j_call: TRBJ2-7
d_call: TRBD1
clone_size: many

cdr3_nt: TGTGCCAGCAGCCAGTCCCTCAGGGGGCCGTACACCGGGGAGCTGTTTTTT
cdr3_aa: CASSQSLRGPYTGELFF
v_call: TRBV5-6
j_call: TRBJ2-2
d_call: TRBD1
clone_size: many

cdr3_nt: TGTGCCAGCAGCCCGTGGGACAGGGGGAAGGGCTACACCTTC
cdr3_aa: CASSPWDRGKGYTF
v_call: TRBV9
j_call: TRBJ1-2
d_call: TRBD1
clone_size: many

cdr3_nt: TGTGCCAGCAGCTTAAGTGCCCGTAGCGGAGGGCGGGACGAGCAGTACTTC
cdr3_aa: CASSLSARSGGRDEQYF
v_call: TRBV7-3
j_call: TRBJ2-7
d_call: .
clone_size: many

cdr3_nt: TGTGCCAGCAGGGACAGGGGAGGGAACACTGAAGCTTTCTTT
cdr3_aa: CASRDRGGNTEAFF
v_call: TRBV7-9
j_call: TRBJ1-1
d_call: TRBD1
clone_size: many

cdr3_nt: TGTGCCAGCAGTCCCCTCGACAGGGGGCTTGGCTACACCTTC
cdr3_aa: CASSPLDRGLGYTF
v_call: TRBV27
j_call: TRBJ1-2
d_call: TRBD1
clone_size: many

cdr3_nt: TGCGCCAGCAGCTTGGATACTAACTATGGCTACACCTTC
cdr3_aa: CASSLDTNYGYTF
v_call: TRBV5-1
j_call: TRBJ1-2
d_call: .
clone_size: many

cdr3_nt: TGTGCCAGCAGCGTCGGGACAGCTCTTTACGAGCAGTACTTC
cdr3_aa: CASSVGTALYEQYF
v_call: TRBV11-2
j_call: TRBJ2-7
d_call: TRBD1
clone_size: many

cdr3_nt: TGTGCCAGCAGCAAGCGGAGCACAGATACGCAGTATTTT
cdr3_aa: CASSKRSTDTQYF
v_call: TRBV7-3
j_call: TRBJ2-3
d_call: .
clone_size: .

cdr3_nt: TGTGCCAGCAGCTTTGCGGAGAGCACAGATACGCAGTATTTT
cdr3_aa: CASSFAESTDTQYF
v_call: TRBV5-4
j_call: TRBJ2-3
d_call: .
clone_size: many

cdr3_nt: TGTGCCAGCAGTACCTCTAGCGGGGGGAACACCGGGGAGCTGTTTTTT
cdr3_aa: CASSTSSGGNTGELFF
v_call: TRBV12-3/TRBV12-4
j_call: TRBJ2-2
d_call: TRBD2
clone_size: many

cdr3_nt: TGTGCCAGCAGCCAATCGCGGGCTAGCGGGGCGCCCAAAGACAATGAGCAGTTCTTC
cdr3_aa: CASSQSRASGAPKDNEQFF
v_call: TRBV16
j_call: TRBJ2-1
d_call: TRBD2
clone_size: many

cdr3_nt: TGTGCCAGCAGTGAGCAGGGGAGCCAGCCCCAGCATTTT
cdr3_aa: CASSEQGSQPQHF
v_call: TRBV6-6
j_call: TRBJ1-5
d_call: .
clone_size: many